One and the same sample provided the 11 T cell receptor beta chains below, sequenced in a study of T cells in Graves' hyperthyroidism and ophthalmopathy (dated by TCRdb to between 2018 and 2020). Library preparation employed multiplex PCR. The sequencer was an Illumina HiSeq 2000. The TCR beta CDR3 regions were amplified from RNA transcripts. For the first round of RT-PCR on the TCR CDR3, the HTBI primer set was used together with the Qiagen OneStep RT-PCR kit. The raw public data were reprocessed by TCRdb itself: fastp quality trimming at Q25, MiXCR clonotype calling, in-frame beta chains only. CDR3 protein sequences are deduplicated, and each keeps its most common genes and DNA. The sample table lists some 370,000 distinct CDR3 sequences, about 17% of them with a count of one. The ten largest account for around a third of the sample. Input material: blood. These receptors all stem from a woman aged 30 to 39 with Graves' hyperthyroidism that later progressed to Graves' ophthalmopathy.

Written as DNA, the CDR3 is TGCGCCAGCAGAAGGACAGGGGGCTCCCTCGAGCAGTACTTC. Translation gives CASRRTGGSLEQYF. The V gene is TRBV5-1, the J gene TRBJ2-7; the match to TRBD1 covers 11 bases. The ends lost 5 bases at V and 6 bases at J; junction bases unmatched: 7. Germline V lookup: CDR1 SGHRS, CDR2 YFSETQ. The CDR3 runs to 14 residues.

This clonotype was observed many times. The chain has TRBV27 and TRBJ2-1; D gene uncertain. The CDR3 has 14 amino acids. Germline V gene data show CDR1 as MNHEY and CDR2 as SMNVEV (reference sequence). Trimming left V 4 bases short and J 1 base short, with 8 bases between. DNA for the CDR3: TGTGCCAGCAGTTCCCGAAATTCCTACAATGAGCAGTTCTTC. This gives the protein CASSSRNSYNEQFF.

This clonotype was seen many times. The V gene is TRBV28, the J gene TRBJ2-1; D not certain. The CDR3 loop spans 16 amino acids. From germline, CDR1 is MDHEN and CDR2 SYDVKM. V dropped 3 bases and J dropped 2 bases, with 14 bases sitting between them. DNA of the CDR3: TGTGCCAGCAGTTTCTCTGTGGGGTCTGCCTACAATGAGCAGTTCTTC. Protein sequence: CASSFSVGSAYNEQFF.

Comments on this clonotype: Possible read error: a much larger clone is one base away. The CDR3 loop reads CASSHGAATNEKLFF. The DNA for the CDR3 is TGTGCCAGCAGCCACGGGGCGGCAACTAATGAAAAACTGTTTTTT. The V call is TRBV28, the J call TRBJ1-4, with a possible D match to TRBD1 (5 bases). CDR1 is MDHEN and CDR2 is SYDVKM in the germline V gene. The length of the CDR3 is 15 residues. Trimming pared 6 bases from V and 0 bases from J, leaving 11 bases between.

This clonotype was picked up many times. This chain joins TRBV27 and TRBJ2-7; 10 bases match TRBD1. The CDR3 is 14 residues long. V lost 5 bases and J lost 3; bases outside the gene matches: 4. Per germline, CDR1 MNHEY and CDR2 SMNVEV (reference sequence). The DNA for the CDR3 is TGTGCCAGCAGTCCTGGACAGGGGGTCTACGAGCAGTACTTC. The encoded protein is CASSPGQGVYEQYF.

This clonotype came up many times. The junction differs from germline at one of its ends, possibly a read error. Here the CDR3 DNA reads TGTGCCAGCAGTGCTACTAGCGGGAGCATAGATACGCAGTATTTT. Protein product: CASSATSGSIDTQYF. This chain uses TRBV12-3 or TRBV12-4 with TRBJ2-3; 11 positions agree with TRBD2. This CDR3 spans 15 amino acids.

The chain joins TRBV6-1 to TRBJ2-1, with 12 bases matching TRBD2. The CDR3 is 16 residues long. V dropped 6 bases and J dropped 5; count of bases not matched to a gene: 8. The V gene's germline CDR1 is MNHNS and CDR2 SASEGT. CDR3 loop: CASSPSGGGLDNEQFF. For the CDR3, the DNA is TGTGCCAGCAGCCCTAGCGGGGGGGGACTAGACAATGAGCAGTTCTTC.

This clonotype occurred many times. The chain couples TRBV19 to TRBJ2-7; TRBD2 agrees at 11 bases. The germline V gene encodes CDR1 LNHDA and CDR2 SQIVND (reference sequence). J was trimmed by 8 bases and V by 5 bases; bases with no gene match: 11. This CDR3 spans 15 amino acids. CDR3 residues: CASSDTPGLADQQYF. CDR3 nucleotides: TGTGCCAGTAGTGACACTCCGGGACTAGCGGATCAGCAGTACTTC.

This clonotype appeared a few times. This chain connects TRBV24-1 to TRBJ2-1; TRBD1 matches 9 bases. The CDR3 covers 14 residues. V lost 2 bases and J lost 15; bases outside the gene matches: 10. The germline CDR1 and CDR2 sequences are KGHDR and SFDVKD. The CDR3 DNA follows: TGTGCCACCAGTGATTCCTCCCGAGGGACAGGGTGGTTCTTC. Translated: CATSDSSRGTGWFF.

J is TRBJ1-1 and V is TRBV19; D not resolved. The ends were cut back, 3 bases at V and 5 bases at J, with 13 bases in the middle. The germline V gene has CDR1 LNHDA and CDR2 SQIVND (reference sequence). This CDR3 has 14 amino acids. DNA of the CDR3: TGTGCCAGTAGTATGGGAGGGAGAGGGACTGAAGCTTTCTTT. Protein sequence: CASSMGGRGTEAFF. The whole variable domain, remainder taken from reference TRBV19 and TRBJ1-1, is DGGITQSPKYLFRKEGQNVTLSCEQNLNHDAMYWYRQDPGQGLRLIYYSQIVNDFQKGDIAEGYSVSREKKESFPLTVTSAQKNPTAFYLCASSMGGRGTEAFFGQGTRLTVV.

The chain combines TRBV7-9 with TRBJ2-7; TRBD1 is a possible D gene (6 bases). The CDR3 runs 14 residues. CDR1 and CDR2 from the germline V gene are SEHNR and FQNEAQ (reference sequence). Trimming cost V 5 bases and J 1 base, with 12 bases left between them. The CDR3 DNA follows: TGTGCCAGCAGCCCCGTGGACAGTTCCTACGAGCAGTACTTC. It yields the protein CASSPVDSSYEQYF.